This T cell receptor (beta chain) was captured by sequencing in a study of cytomegalovirus exposure and HLA in healthy donors. Overall study results and limits: Some V segments could not be told apart, so they were left out, TRBV6-2 and TRBV6-3 among them. TCR sequences were mostly rare, though some public TCRs occurred in many donors.

Germline V gene data show CDR1 as LGHNA and CDR2 as YNFKEQ. This CDR3 region has 19 residues. V shed 4 bases and J 0 bases; nucleotides not matched to a gene: 14. For this clone: The target antigen is unknown.

Both 60 Vbeta primers and 13 Jbeta primers went into the PCR. Measured with immunoSEQ multiplex PCR; TCRdb has only the in-frame clones, and not every one. This table has 130,000 or so clones, 80% appearing once. The chain uses TRBV4-2 and TRBJ2-3; 9 positions match TRBD2. This receptor was obtained from a man under 40 in good health and CMV-seronegative. The sequenced sample consisted of PBMCs. CDR3 residues: CASSRESRAGGTSTDTQYF. Here the CDR3 DNA reads TGTGCCAGCAGCCGCGAAAGTCGGGCGGGGGGGACTAGCACAGATACGCAGTATTTT.